These 19 T cell receptor beta chains were all obtained from the same sample, sequenced in a study of CD8 T cells in ankylosing spondylitis. TCRdb fed the 5' RACE reads into MiXCR, producing one record per CDR3 protein. The sample holds about 160,000 distinct CDR3 sequences, around 45% seen once. Material for sequencing was synovial fluid, either unsorted or a sorted T cell fraction (not recorded which). The receptors were sampled from a male donor with ankylosing spondylitis.

The chain couples TRBV10-3 to TRBJ2-1; D is uncertain. The V gene's germline CDR1 is ENHRY and CDR2 SYGVKD. Trimming removed 7 bases at V and 5 bases at J, with 9 bases between. The CDR3 consists of 12 residues. The CDR3 spells CAINNGDNEQFF. Here the CDR3 DNA reads TGTGCCATCAATAATGGAGACAATGAGCAGTTCTTC.

At least ten counts were recorded for this clonotype. CDR3: CASVSGYEQYF. The CDR3, as DNA: TGTGCCAGCGTTAGCGGGTACGAGCAGTACTTC. The gene calls are TRBV28 and TRBJ2-7, with 7 bases that match TRBD2. After removal of 8 bases from V and 4 bases from J, the junction contained 2 bases not matched to a gene. The length of the CDR3 is 11 residues. The V gene's germline CDR1 is MDHEN and CDR2 SYDVKM.

This clonotype was counted a few times. This chain connects TRBV28 to TRBJ2-2; D unclear. The ends were cut back, 1 base at V and 0 bases at J, with 9 bases in the middle. Germline V CDR1 and CDR2: MDHEN, SYDVKM. CDR3 length equals 16 residues. CDR3 sequence: CASSLSRATNTGELFF. CDR3 bases: TGTGCCAGCAGTTTATCAAGAGCCACGAACACCGGGGAGCTGTTTTTT. Filled out from reference TRBV28 and TRBJ2-2, the complete variable domain reads DVKVTQSSRYLVKRTGEKVFLECVQDMDHENMFWYRQDPGLGLRLIYFSYDVKMKEKGDIPEGYSVSREKKERFSLILESASTNQTSMYLCASSLSRATNTGELFFGEGSRLTVL.

This clonotype was observed a few times. The chain joins TRBV7-6 to TRBJ1-6; TRBD1 matches at 9 bases. J lost 6 bases, V lost 5 bases, and 8 bases had no gene match. The CDR3 is 16 amino acids. The V gene's germline CDR1 is SGHVS and CDR2 FNYEAQ. CDR3 region: CASSPTGTGSNSPLHF. The DNA for the CDR3 is TGTGCCAGCAGCCCGACCGGGACAGGGAGTAATTCACCCCTCCACTTT.

This clonotype appeared a few times. The chain joins TRBV25-1 to TRBJ2-1, with D perhaps matching TRBD1 or TRBD2 (6 bases each). This CDR3 is 13 amino acids long. Trimming removed 1 base at V and 9 bases at J, with 10 bases between. Germline assignment: CDR1 MGHDK and CDR2 SYGVNS. The CDR3 loop reads CASSEWGAVEQFF. Here the CDR3 DNA reads TGTGCCAGCAGTGAATGGGGGGCGGTTGAGCAGTTCTTC.

This clonotype was seen a handful of times. This chain joins TRBV16 and TRBJ1-1, with D unresolved. The length of the CDR3 is 12 residues. Trimming shortened V by 1 base and J by 6 bases, and 6 bases separated the two germline ends. Per the germline V gene, CDR1 is KGHSY and CDR2 is FQNENV. CDR3 sequence: CASSQWVAEAFF. CDR3 DNA sequence: TGTGCCAGCAGCCAATGGGTTGCTGAAGCTTTCTTT.

The CDR3 nucleotides are TGTGCCAGCAAACAGGGACGCACTGAAGCTTTCTTT. This codes for CASKQGRTEAFF. The V and J genes are TRBV6-2 or TRBV6-3 and TRBJ1-1; a possible D gene is TRBD1 (6 bases). CDR1 MNHEY and CDR2 SVGEGT come from the germline V gene. Trimming stripped 7 bases from V and 4 bases from J, with 10 bases between. The CDR3 loop spans 12 amino acids.

The sample holds a few counts of this clonotype. The V gene is TRBV28, the J gene TRBJ2-4; 7 nucleotides agree with TRBD1. CDR1 and CDR2 (germline): MDHEN, SYDVKM. The V segment lost 6 bases and the J segment 0 bases; nucleotides outside the gene matches: 8. The CDR3 covers 16 residues. This chain's CDR3 is CASSLTTGLAKNIQYF. DNA of the CDR3: TGTGCCAGCAGCCTCACGACAGGGCTAGCCAAAAACATTCAGTACTTC.

This clonotype was counted a few times. The chain links TRBV7-9 to TRBJ2-2; 9 positions agree with TRBD2. Germline V gene sequence: CDR1 SEHNR, CDR2 FQNEAQ (reference sequence). The trim removed 4 bases at V and 5 bases at J, leaving 5 bases unmatched. There are 15 residues in the CDR3. CDR3 in amino acids: CASSSSSGKTGELFF. CDR3 DNA: TGTGCCAGCAGCTCCTCTAGCGGGAAAACCGGGGAGCTGTTTTTT. Using reference TRBV7-9 and TRBJ2-2 for the parts outside the CDR3, the full variable domain is DTGVSQNPRHKITKRGQNVTFRCDPISEHNRLYWYRQTLGQGPEFLTYFQNEAQLEKSRLLSDRFSAERPKGSFSTLEIQRTEQGDSAMYLCASSSSSGKTGELFFGEGSRLTVL.

This clonotype was counted between two and nine times. The gene calls are TRBV5-1 and TRBJ1-2; tentatively, D is TRBD1 (5 bases). Germline values: CDR1 SGHRS, CDR2 YFSETQ. Trimming stripped 4 bases from V and 0 bases from J, with 10 bases between. There are 14 residues in the CDR3. DNA of the CDR3: TGCGCCAGCAGCCGGGGGACGGCTAACTATGGCTACACCTTC. Protein product: CASSRGTANYGYTF.

CDR3 in amino acids: CASSLTSVRGREQFF. Here the CDR3 DNA reads TGTGCCAGCAGTCTCACTAGCGTAAGGGGACGGGAGCAGTTCTTC. The chain employs TRBV28 and TRBJ2-1; 7 bases fit TRBD2. The CDR3 has 15 residues. Germline CDR1 MDHEN, CDR2 SYDVKM. J gave up 10 bases and V 5 bases, and 14 bases lay outside the gene matches.

This chain links TRBV12-3 or TRBV12-4 with TRBJ2-2; 7 bases are shared with TRBD2. The CDR3 is 17 residues long. With V trimmed by 3 bases and J by 5 bases, 12 bases remained unmatched. The CDR3 sequence is CASSFPHGGRGTGELFF. The CDR3 DNA follows: TGTGCCAGCAGTTTCCCCCACGGCGGGAGAGGTACCGGGGAGCTGTTTTTT.

The chain combines TRBV15 with TRBJ2-3; D is unresolved. From germline, CDR1 is LNHNV and CDR2 YYDKDF (reference sequence). Trimming took off 0 bases at V and 3 bases at J, with 19 bases between the two ends. The CDR3 consists of 18 residues. In nucleotides, the CDR3 is TGTGCCACCAGCAGAGATTTGGGAATCCCTAGTGGGACAGATACGCAGTATTTT. Translating it yields CATSRDLGIPSGTDTQYF.

The rearrangement uses TRBV11-2 and TRBJ1-1; the D is unclear. CDR1 and CDR2 (germline): SGHAT, FQNNGV. Between the trimmed V and J ends, which lost 1 base and 0 bases, there was a span of 12 bases. The CDR3 runs to 16 residues. The CDR3 reads CASSLVKGLMNTEAFF. The CDR3 bases are TGTGCCAGCAGCTTAGTTAAGGGCTTGATGAACACTGAAGCTTTCTTT. The entire variable domain, with the rest obtained from reference TRBV11-2 and TRBJ1-1, is as follows: EAGVAQSPRYKIIEKRQSVAFWCNPISGHATLYWYQQILGQGPKLLIQFQNNGVVDDSQLPKDRFSAERLKGVDSTLKIQPAKLEDSAVYLCASSLVKGLMNTEAFFGQGTRLTVV.

The V and J genes are TRBV20-1 and TRBJ2-7; 7 nucleotides line up with TRBD1. V lost 5 bases to trimming and J lost 2 bases; unmatched junction nucleotides: 6. This CDR3 spans 13 amino acids. The germline V gene encodes CDR1 DFQATT and CDR2 SNEGSKA (reference sequence). CDR3 sequence (DNA): TGCAGTGCTTTCGGGACAGCCACCTACGAGCAGTACTTC. Residues: CSAFGTATYEQYF.

The chain is built from TRBV10-3 and TRBJ2-2; a possible D gene is TRBD2 (5 bases). Trimming removed 5 bases from V and 4 bases from J, with 14 bases in between. Per the germline V gene, CDR1 is ENHRY and CDR2 is SYGVKD. The CDR3 is 15 residues long. CDR3 sequence reads: CAISPSRAGTGELFF. In nucleotides, the CDR3 is TGTGCCATCAGTCCCTCGCGGGCGGGCACCGGGGAGCTGTTTTTT.

This clonotype has at least ten counts. The chain uses TRBV4-3 and TRBJ2-4, with D perhaps given as TRBD1 or TRBD2 (5 bases each). The germline V and J ends were trimmed by 0 bases and 8 bases, with 14 bases remaining between them. CDR3 size: 15 residues. Germline V CDR1 and CDR2: LGHNA, YSLEER. CDR3 amino acids: CASSQELGQADIQYF. The CDR3 region has the DNA TGCGCCAGCAGCCAAGAACTCGGACAAGCGGACATTCAGTACTTC.

In its sample, this clonotype was seen a few times. The chain couples TRBV25-1 to TRBJ1-4, with 9 bases matching TRBD1. The length of the CDR3 is 15 residues. Per the germline V gene, CDR1 is MGHDK and CDR2 is SYGVNS. Trimming took 1 base from V and 7 from J; bases not matched to a gene: 4. Written as DNA, the CDR3 is TGTGCCAGCAGTGAATGGGGGACAGGGTTTGAAAAACTGTTTTTT. As protein: CASSEWGTGFEKLFF.

This clonotype was recorded many times. The rearrangement links TRBV4-1 to TRBJ2-5; D ambiguous. The germline V and J ends were trimmed by 0 bases and 0 bases, with 11 bases remaining between them. Germline V gene data show CDR1 as MGHRA and CDR2 as YSYEKL. The CDR3 is 16 amino acids. DNA of the CDR3: TGCGCCAGCAGCCAAGATGAGGAGTACTACCAAGAGACCCAGTACTTC. Protein sequence: CASSQDEEYYQETQYF.